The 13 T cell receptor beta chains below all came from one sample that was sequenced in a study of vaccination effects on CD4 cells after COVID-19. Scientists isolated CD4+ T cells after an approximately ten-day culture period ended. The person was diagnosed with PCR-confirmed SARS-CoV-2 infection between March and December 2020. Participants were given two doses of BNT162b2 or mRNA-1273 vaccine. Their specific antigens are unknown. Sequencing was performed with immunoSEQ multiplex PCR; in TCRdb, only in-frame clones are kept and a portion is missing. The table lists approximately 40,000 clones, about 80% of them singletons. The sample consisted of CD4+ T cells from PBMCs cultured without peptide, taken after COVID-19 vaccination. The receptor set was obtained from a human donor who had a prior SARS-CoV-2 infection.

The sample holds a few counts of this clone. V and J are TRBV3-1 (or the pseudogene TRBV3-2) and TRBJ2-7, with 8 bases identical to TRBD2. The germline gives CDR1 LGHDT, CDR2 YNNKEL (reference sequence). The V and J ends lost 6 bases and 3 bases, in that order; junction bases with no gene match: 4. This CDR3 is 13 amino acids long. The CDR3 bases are TGTGCCAGCAGTCGCCGGGGGGGCTACGAGCAGTACTTC. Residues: CASSRRGGYEQYF.

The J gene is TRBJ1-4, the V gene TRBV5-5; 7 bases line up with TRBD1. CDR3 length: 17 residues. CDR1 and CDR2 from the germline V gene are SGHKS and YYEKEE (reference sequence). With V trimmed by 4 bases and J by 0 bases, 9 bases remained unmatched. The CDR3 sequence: CASSRDRTSSTNEKLFF. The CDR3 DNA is TGTGCCAGCAGCCGGGACAGAACTTCTTCAACTAATGAAAAACTGTTTTTT.

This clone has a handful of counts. In DNA, the CDR3 is TGTGCCATCAGTGGGGCTGGGCAGGGGAAGGTTGGCTACACCTTC. As protein: CAISGAGQGKVGYTF. The chain joins TRBV10-3 to TRBJ1-2; maybe TRBD1 (6 bases). The CDR3 totals 15 residues. V was clipped by 4 bases and J by 7 bases, with 19 bases between them. Germline V gene data show CDR1 as ENHRY and CDR2 as SYGVKD.

The CDR3 DNA follows: TGTGCCAGCAGCTTATCCGACAGCCAAAATTCACCCCTCCACTTT. Encoded protein: CASSLSDSQNSPLHF. The genes are TRBV7-9 and TRBJ1-6, with TRBD1 as a possible D gene (5 bases). Germline values: CDR1 SEHNR, CDR2 FQNEAQ (reference sequence). Trimming removed 2 bases from V and 7 bases from J, with 12 bases in between. The CDR3 has 15 amino acids.

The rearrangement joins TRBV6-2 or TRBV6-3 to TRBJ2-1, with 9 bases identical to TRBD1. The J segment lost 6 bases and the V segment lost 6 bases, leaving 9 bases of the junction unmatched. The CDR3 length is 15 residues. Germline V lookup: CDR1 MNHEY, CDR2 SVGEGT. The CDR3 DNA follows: TGTGCCAGCAGCCGTCCGGGACAGGGTTCCAATGAGCAGTTCTTC. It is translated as CASSRPGQGSNEQFF.

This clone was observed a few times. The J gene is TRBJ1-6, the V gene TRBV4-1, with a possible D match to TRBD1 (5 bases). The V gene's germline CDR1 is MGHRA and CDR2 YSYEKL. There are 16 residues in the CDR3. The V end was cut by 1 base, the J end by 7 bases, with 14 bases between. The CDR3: CASSQVGRERNSPLHF. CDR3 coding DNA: TGCGCCAGCAGCCAAGTTGGCAGGGAGCGAAATTCACCCCTCCACTTT.

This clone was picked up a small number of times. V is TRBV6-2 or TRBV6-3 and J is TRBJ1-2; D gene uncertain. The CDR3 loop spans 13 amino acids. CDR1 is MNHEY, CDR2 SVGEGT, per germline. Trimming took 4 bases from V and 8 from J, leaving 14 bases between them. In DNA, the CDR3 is TGTGCCAGCAGTTCCCGACTCCCAGAGGGCTACACCTTC. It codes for CASSSRLPEGYTF.

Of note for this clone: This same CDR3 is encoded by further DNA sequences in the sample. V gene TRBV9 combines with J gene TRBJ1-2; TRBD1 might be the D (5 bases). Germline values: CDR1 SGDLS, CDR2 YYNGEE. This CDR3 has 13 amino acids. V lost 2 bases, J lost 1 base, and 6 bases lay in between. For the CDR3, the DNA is TGTGCCAGCAGCGTCGACAGTAACTATGGCTACACCTTC. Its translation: CASSVDSNYGYTF.

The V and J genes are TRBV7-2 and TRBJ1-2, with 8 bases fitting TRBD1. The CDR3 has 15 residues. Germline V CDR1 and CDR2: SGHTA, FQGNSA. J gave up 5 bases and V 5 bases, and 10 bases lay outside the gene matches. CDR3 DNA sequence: TGTGCCAGCAGCCAAACGGGACAGGCTTATTATGGCTACACCTTC. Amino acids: CASSQTGQAYYGYTF. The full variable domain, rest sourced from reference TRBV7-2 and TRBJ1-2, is GAGVSQSPSNKVTEKGKDVELRCDPISGHTALYWYRQSLGQGLEFLIYFQGNSAPDKSGLPSDRFSAERTGGSVSTLTIQRTQQEDSAVYLCASSQTGQAYYGYTFGSGTRLTVV.

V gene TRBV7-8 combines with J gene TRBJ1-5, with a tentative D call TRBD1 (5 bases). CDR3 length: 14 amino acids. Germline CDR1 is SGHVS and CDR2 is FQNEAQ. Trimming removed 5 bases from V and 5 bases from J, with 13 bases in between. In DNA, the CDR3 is TGTGCCAGCAGCCGGTCGACAGCGGATCAGCCCCAGCATTTT. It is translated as CASSRSTADQPQHF.

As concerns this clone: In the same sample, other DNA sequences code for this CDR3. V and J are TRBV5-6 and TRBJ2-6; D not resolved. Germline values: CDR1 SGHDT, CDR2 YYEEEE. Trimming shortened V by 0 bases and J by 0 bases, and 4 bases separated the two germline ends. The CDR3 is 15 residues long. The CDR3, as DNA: TGTGCCAGCAGCTTGGGCGTCTCTGGGGCCAACGTCCTGACTTTC. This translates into CASSLGVSGANVLTF.

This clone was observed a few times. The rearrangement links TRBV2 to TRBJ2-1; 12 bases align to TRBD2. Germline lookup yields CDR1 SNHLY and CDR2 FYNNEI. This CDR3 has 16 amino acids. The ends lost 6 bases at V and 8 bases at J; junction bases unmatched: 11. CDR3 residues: CASRDRLAGAIDEQFF. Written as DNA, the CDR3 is TGTGCCAGCAGGGACCGACTAGCGGGGGCCATCGATGAGCAGTTCTTC.

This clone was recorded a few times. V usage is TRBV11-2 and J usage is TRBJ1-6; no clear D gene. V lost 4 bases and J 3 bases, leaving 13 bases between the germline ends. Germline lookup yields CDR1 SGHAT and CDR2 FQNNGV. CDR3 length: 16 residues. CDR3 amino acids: CASSSDGLNYNSPLHF. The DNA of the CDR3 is TGTGCCAGCAGCTCGGATGGACTGAACTATAATTCACCCCTCCACTTT. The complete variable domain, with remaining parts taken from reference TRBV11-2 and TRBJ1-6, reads EAGVAQSPRYKIIEKRQSVAFWCNPISGHATLYWYQQILGQGPKLLIQFQNNGVVDDSQLPKDRFSAERLKGVDSTLKIQPAKLEDSAVYLCASSSDGLNYNSPLHFGNGTRLTVT.